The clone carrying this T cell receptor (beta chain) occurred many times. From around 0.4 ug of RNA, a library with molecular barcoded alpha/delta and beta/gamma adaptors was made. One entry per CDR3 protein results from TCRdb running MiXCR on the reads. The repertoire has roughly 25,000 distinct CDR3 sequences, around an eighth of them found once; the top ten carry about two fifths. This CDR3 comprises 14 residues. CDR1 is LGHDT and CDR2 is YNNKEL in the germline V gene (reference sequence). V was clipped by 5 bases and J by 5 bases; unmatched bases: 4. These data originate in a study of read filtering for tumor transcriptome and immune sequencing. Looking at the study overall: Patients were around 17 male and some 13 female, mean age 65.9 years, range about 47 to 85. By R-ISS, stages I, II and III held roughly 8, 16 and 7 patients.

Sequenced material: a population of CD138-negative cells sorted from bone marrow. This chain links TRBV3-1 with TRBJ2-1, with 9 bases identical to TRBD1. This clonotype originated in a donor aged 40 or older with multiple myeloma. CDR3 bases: TGTGCCAGCAGCAGGACAGGGGCGAACAATGAGCAGTTCTTC. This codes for CASSRTGANNEQFF.